Listed below are T cell receptor beta chains from one sample, sequenced in a study of T cell responses to AZD1222 COVID-19 vaccine. Clones were sequenced by immunoSEQ multiplex PCR, and TCRdb holds only the in-frame ones, with some missing. Here the sample spans over 110,000 clones, about 90% being singletons. The source was peripheral blood, collected on day 0 of AZD1222 vaccination. Every receptor here comes from an adult in good health. CDR3s include the opening cysteine and the closing phenylalanine or tryptophan. The order of the fields is CDR3 protein, V gene, J gene, clone size. Rows give clone size only sometimes, using once, few, many, or a class for an expanded clone.

CSVKPGPGGNQPQHF	TRBV29-1	TRBJ1-5	NA
CASRGQESSYNSPLHF	TRBV19	TRBJ1-6	once
CATSSQTPSGEQYF	TRBV24-1	TRBJ2-7	NA
CASSSLSVLGEQYF	TRBV7-2	TRBJ2-7	NA
CASSLGYQEQYF	TRBV7-9	TRBJ2-7	NA
CASSATPATEAFF	TRBV9	TRBJ1-1	few
CASSQRGPYGYTF	TRBV4-1	TRBJ1-2	once
CASSIGITYEQYF	TRBV19	TRBJ2-7	once
CASSVGKGTSGISSTDTQYF	TRBV9	TRBJ2-3	NA
CASRLTSNEQYF	TRBV12-3/TRBV12-4	TRBJ2-7	NA
CATSRLAGGLSTYEQYF	TRBV19	TRBJ2-7	NA
CASSLEPSRTSGNTIYF	TRBV5-5	TRBJ1-3	NA
CASSLTALGGSYNSPLHF	TRBV7-2	TRBJ1-6	NA
CASSSQREGHDEQFF	TRBV7-3	TRBJ2-1	NA
CASSLSGSWNNEQFF	TRBV7-8	TRBJ2-1	NA
CASGSGRGISEKLFF	TRBV12-5	TRBJ1-4	NA
CASSESPGSRYGYTF	TRBV25-1	TRBJ1-2	NA
CAWSATSGSFNEQFF	TRBV30	TRBJ2-1	NA
CASSVTGSYGYTF	TRBV27	TRBJ1-2	NA
CASSNTSGRAGTGELFF	TRBV7-8	TRBJ2-2	NA
CASSQVGGNLAKNIQYF	TRBV4-1	TRBJ2-4	NA
CASSRIGTLSEAFF	TRBV28	TRBJ1-1	NA
CASKGSLSPYEQYF	TRBV2	TRBJ2-7	NA
CASSPGRVRNTIYF	TRBV18	TRBJ1-3	NA
CASSSRGTGSNQPQHF	TRBV7-8	TRBJ1-5	NA
CASSADRRFYGYTF	TRBV19	TRBJ1-2	NA
CASSESNRARVKKYF	TRBV10-2	TRBJ2-5	NA
CASVTLGLDQPQHF	TRBV19	TRBJ1-5	NA
CASSPFDRAGELFF	TRBV28	TRBJ2-2	NA
CASRVLASNTGELFF	TRBV5-1	TRBJ2-2	NA
CSASPPPGERDRYNEQFF	TRBV20-1	TRBJ2-1	NA
CASSLSGGRLSNYGYTF	TRBV28	TRBJ1-2	once
CASSLQAGPNQPQHF	TRBV7-6	TRBJ1-5	NA
CASSLWTGVTGGIAYEQYF	TRBV5-1	TRBJ2-7	NA
CASSQEPDTQYF	TRBV3-1/TRBV3-2	TRBJ2-3	NA
CASSSRETSTNTEAFF	TRBV7-2	TRBJ1-1	NA
CASSRDSRNEKLFF	TRBV5-8	TRBJ1-4	NA
CASSPQGSRNTGELFF	TRBV7-9	TRBJ2-2	once
CASSLAGSADYEQYF	TRBV5-8	TRBJ2-7	NA
CAWTQGHSYEQYF	TRBV30	TRBJ2-7	NA
CASSLIGGPSDTQYF	TRBV28	TRBJ2-3	NA
CASSPGAGATYEQYF	TRBV19	TRBJ2-7	NA
CASSYIGGTRGNEQFF	TRBV6-2/TRBV6-3	TRBJ2-1	NA
CASSREGHEQFF	TRBV12-3/TRBV12-4	TRBJ2-1	NA
CASGKSSGRPGSYNEQFF	TRBV4-2	TRBJ2-1	NA